This T cell receptor (beta chain) is drawn from a study of CXCR3-negative and CXCR3-positive naive CD8 T cells. Study observations and caveats: Both of the naive subsets showed about the same high diversity, but memory CD8+ cells had much less.

In germline, CDR1 is ENHRY, CDR2 SYGVKD. The CDR3 is 12 amino acids. In triplicate, each CD8+ T cell subset was sorted at 300,000 to 350,000 cells per replicate. With respect to this clonotype: Its matching antigen is unknown.

Libraries were UMI-labeled 5' RACE TRB cDNA. TCRdb re-called the 5' RACE reads and gives one entry per CDR3 protein, without DNA. Recorded for this sample: fewer than 80,000 distinct CDR3 sequences. The material sequenced was naive CXCR3- CD8+ T cells from blood. Subset meaning: CD45RO-CCR7+CD27+CD95- naive CD8+ T cells lacking CXCR3 (TNR3-). The genes are TRBV10-3 and TRBJ1-1. The receptor was derived from a human donor in good health. Some clones in this sample may be carry-over from other donors' samples. Here the CDR3 reads CATQAHHTEAFF.